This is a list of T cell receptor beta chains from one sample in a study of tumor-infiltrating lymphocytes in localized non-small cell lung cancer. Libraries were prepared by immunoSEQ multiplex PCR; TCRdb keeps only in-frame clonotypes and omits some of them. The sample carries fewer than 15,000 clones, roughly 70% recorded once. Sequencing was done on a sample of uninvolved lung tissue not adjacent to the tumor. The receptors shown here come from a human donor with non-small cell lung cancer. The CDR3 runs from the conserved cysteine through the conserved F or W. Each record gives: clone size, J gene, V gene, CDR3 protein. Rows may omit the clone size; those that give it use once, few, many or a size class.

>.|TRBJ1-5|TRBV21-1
CASSKEGPGSNQPQHF
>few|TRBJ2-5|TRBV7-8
CASSSGPQGGETQYF
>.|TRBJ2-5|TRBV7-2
CASSLVRTQETQYF
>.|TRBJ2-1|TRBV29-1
CSVRLWTRSYNEQFF
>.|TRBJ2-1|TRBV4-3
CASSDVLGGRDQFF
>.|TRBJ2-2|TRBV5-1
CASSIQVDAGELFF
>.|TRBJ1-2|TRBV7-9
CASSLAPTDGYTF
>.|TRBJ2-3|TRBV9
CASSLDRGADTQYF
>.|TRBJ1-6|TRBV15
CATSRGQNNSPLHF
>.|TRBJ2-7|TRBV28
CASTPVGAGPNRFPYEQYF
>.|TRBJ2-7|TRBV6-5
CASRSQVYEQYF
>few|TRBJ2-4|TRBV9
CASSAGHILAKNIQYF
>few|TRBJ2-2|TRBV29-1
CSVKTGGLDTGELFF
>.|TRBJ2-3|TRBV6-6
CASRDLRREATDTQYF
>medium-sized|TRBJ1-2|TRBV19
CASSIGTGQSAYGYTF
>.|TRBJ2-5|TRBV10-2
CASQSGAMEETQYF
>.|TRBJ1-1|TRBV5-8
CASNRSPEAFF